This TCR beta chain originates from a study of T cell responses to AZD1222 COVID-19 vaccine. Concerning this clone itself: Its antigen is unidentified.

The study's findings and limits: Nearly half of the spike-specific TCRs reportedly recognize variant regions that carry no mutations. With two AZD1222 doses given, Spike-specific TCR breadth and depth both rose.

The protocol was immunoSEQ multiplex PCR, while the TCRdb copy is restricted to in-frame clones and leaves out a portion. The sample carries about 110,000 clones, about 95% recorded once. CDR3 length: 14 residues. Deletions cut 3 bases from V and 5 bases from J, with 12 bases between. Germline CDR1 reads SGHNT; CDR2 reads YENEEA. Second doses were pooled across both intervals (about 4 or about 12 weeks). The TCR originated in an adult who received the AZD1222 COVID-19 vaccine. The genes are TRBV11-3 and TRBJ2-3; maybe TRBD1 (5 bases). The sequencing here drew on peripheral blood, taken 28 days after the second AZD1222 dose. The CDR3 region is CASSLAGSQDTQYF. The CDR3 DNA reads TGTGCCAGCAGCTTGGCAGGGTCCCAAGATACGCAGTATTTT. The complete variable domain, with remaining parts taken from reference TRBV11-3 and TRBJ2-3, reads EAGVVQSPRYKIIEKKQPVAFWCNPISGHNTLYWYLQNLGQGPELLIRYENEEAVDDSQLPKDRFSAERLKGVDSTLKIQPAELGDSAVYLCASSLAGSQDTQYFGPGTRLTVL.